This T cell receptor (beta chain) was profiled in a study of monozygotic twins with inflammatory bowel disease. TCRdb processed the 5' RACE reads again and assigns one entry to each CDR3 protein, with no DNA. The repertoire table contains some 99,000 distinct CDR3 sequences. The CDR3 is 14 amino acids. Germline lookup yields CDR1 SNHLY and CDR2 FYNNEI. The blood volume drawn from each donor was around 2.6 ml. Details on this clonotype: Its antigen is not identified.

Whole-study findings and limits: Healthy co-twins exceeded IBD patients in TCRbeta diversity as measured by inverse Simpson. Limited statistical power may explain no repertoire similarity difference between concordant and discordant twins.

The sequencing input was blood. The chain uses TRBV2 and TRBJ2-1; TCRdb's assignment of TRBD1 cannot be checked, as there is no DNA. This sequence was found in a human donor with ulcerative colitis or Crohn's disease, or a healthy co-twin of an affected twin (not recorded which). The CDR3 is CASIGDSSYNEQFF.